The T cell receptor beta chain described here comes from a study of PD-L1 blockade in urothelial cancer. Study-level background: In the patient group, about 85% of the roughly 29 were males with bladder-origin urothelial cancer. At 3 weeks (second dose) and 6 weeks after starting treatment, blood was analyzed. Study findings and constraints: Below-median pretreatment blood TCR clonality was associated with improved progression-free and overall survival.

Germline lookup yields CDR1 SGHTA and CDR2 FQGNSA. This CDR3 has 14 amino acids. The V and J ends lost 2 bases and 1 base respectively, with 8 bases between them. Time point denoted: pretreatment peripheral blood. Each PCR reaction had synthetic TCR analog templates spiked into it. Sequencing was performed with immunoSEQ multiplex PCR; in TCRdb, only in-frame clones are kept and a portion is missing. The table has approximately 50,000 clones, approximately 88% seen once. With respect to this clone: The antigen is unknown.

This receptor was obtained from a man aged 50 or older with urothelial cancer. The sequences come from PBMCs, collected around atezolizumab (anti-PD-L1) treatment. The V call is TRBV7-2, the J call TRBJ1-1; maybe TRBD1 (6 bases). The CDR3 nucleotides are TGTGCCAGCAGCTTACTACAGGGGAACACTGAAGCTTTCTTT. Translation gives CASSLLQGNTEAFF.